The rows below give T cell receptor beta chains drawn from one sample of a study of Graves' ophthalmopathy and Graves' hyperthyroidism. From the multiplex PCR reads, TCRdb called clonotypes with MiXCR, one entry per CDR3 protein. The data contain 400,000 or so distinct CDR3 sequences, about a sixth of them singletons. Material: peripheral blood. The origin of the receptors is an adult woman with stable Graves' hyperthyroidism. Both conserved end residues are trimmed from each CDR3.

CDR3aa,v_gene,j_gene
ASSRPTGPWAQY,TRBV6-1,TRBJ2-5
ASGLSGGSYEQY,TRBV12-3/TRBV12-4,TRBJ2-7
SAKVETGVIYGYT,TRBV20-1,TRBJ1-2
ASSDSLAGGYEQY,TRBV6-1,TRBJ2-7
ASSLMSGETQY,TRBV7-3,TRBJ2-5
ASSSGAGLQETQY,TRBV7-9,TRBJ2-5
TSSNRETSTVWSPTEAF,TRBV6-2/TRBV6-3,TRBJ1-1
ASSARNRAPTYGYT,TRBV2,TRBJ1-2
ASSLGLNNEQF,TRBV12-3/TRBV12-4,TRBJ2-1
ASGGSNYGYT,TRBV6-5,TRBJ1-2
ASSISGATEAF,TRBV19,TRBJ1-1
ATSDDIGQGGGYT,TRBV24-1,TRBJ1-2
ASSGQGAGANVLT,TRBV5-1,TRBJ2-6
ASSLVKNTEELF,TRBV7-2,TRBJ2-2
ATSRGGTSGRGRDTQY,TRBV15,TRBJ2-3
ASNTPGKNAEAF,TRBV4-1,TRBJ1-1
ASSRGQGAIWETQY,TRBV27,TRBJ2-5
AAQGAYYGYT,TRBV28,TRBJ1-2
ASSPQVSGRWYEQY,TRBV7-3,TRBJ2-7
ASSYSSRVSYEQY,TRBV6-5,TRBJ2-7
ASSDSLAHRGSYEQY,TRBV7-2,TRBJ2-7
ASSFSAARGSETQY,TRBV5-1,TRBJ2-5
ASSDGTSGISEQY,TRBV9,TRBJ2-7
AISSIGDYGYT,TRBV10-3,TRBJ1-2
ASSAGGAGKRNTEAF,TRBV6-2/TRBV6-3,TRBJ1-1
ASSPGRLQETQY,TRBV19,TRBJ2-5